The entry below gives a single T cell receptor (beta chain) sequence along with its context. The sample is drawn from a study of patients and donors after allogeneic stem cell transplantation. V shed 5 bases, J shed 6 bases, and the junction held 8 bases outside the gene matches. The CDR3 sequence is 14 residues long. CDR1 KGHSH and CDR2 LQKENI come from the germline V gene. TCRdb re-analysed the RT-PCR reads in MiXCR, keeping a single row per CDR3 protein. The profile shows roughly 960,000 distinct CDR3 sequences, 15% to 20% of them singletons. Specimen: blood, either unsorted or a sorted T cell fraction (not recorded which). This chain links TRBV18 with TRBJ2-3; 7 bases map to TRBD1. This receptor was identified in a human donor who was either an allogeneic HSCT recipient or a stem cell or donor lymphocyte infusion donor (not recorded which). It is not recorded whose cells these are; they may come from a transplant donor. The CDR3, as DNA: TGTGCCAGCTCATCTGGACAGGTGGGCGATACGCAGTATTTT. This sequence encodes CASSSGQVGDTQYF.